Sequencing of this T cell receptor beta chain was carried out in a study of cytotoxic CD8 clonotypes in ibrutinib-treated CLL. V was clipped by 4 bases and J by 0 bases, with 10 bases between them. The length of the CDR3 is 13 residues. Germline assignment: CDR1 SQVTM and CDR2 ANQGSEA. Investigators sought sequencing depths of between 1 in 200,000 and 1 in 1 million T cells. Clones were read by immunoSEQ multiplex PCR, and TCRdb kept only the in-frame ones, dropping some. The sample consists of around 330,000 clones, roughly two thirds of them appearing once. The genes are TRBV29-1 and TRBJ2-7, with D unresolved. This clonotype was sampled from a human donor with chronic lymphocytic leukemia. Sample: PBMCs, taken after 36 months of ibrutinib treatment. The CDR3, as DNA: TGCAGCGTTGGCAGAGAATCCTCCTACGAGCAGTACTTC. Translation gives CSVGRESSYEQYF.